Below, 15 T cell receptor beta chains from the same sample are listed, as sequenced in a study of shared clonotypes between healthy human individuals. The assay was immunoSEQ multiplex PCR, and TCRdb's table has in-frame clones only and misses some. This sample has some 2 million clones, with 95% found just once. The sequenced sample consisted of naive CD4+ T cells sorted from blood. Subset: CD45RA+ positively selected. These receptor sequences come from a man in his late teens or twenties in good health.

The chain joins TRBV6-1 to TRBJ2-3; TRBD2 is a possible D gene (5 bases). Germline V lookup: CDR1 MNHNS, CDR2 SASEGT. V lost 2 bases and J 7 bases, leaving 19 bases between the germline ends. The CDR3 contains 16 residues. In nucleotides, the CDR3 is TGTGCCAGCAGTGAAAAGGGAGACTTCCGCGTTAATACGCAGTATTTT. Translated: CASSEKGDFRVNTQYF.

The rearrangement uses TRBV30 and TRBJ1-1, with D maybe TRBD1 (6 bases). The V and J ends lost 3 bases and 0 bases respectively, with 20 bases between them. The CDR3 loop spans 17 amino acids. The V gene's germline CDR1 is GTSNPN and CDR2 SVGIG (reference sequence). This CDR3 is CAWRRGSQGLLNTEAFF. The CDR3 DNA reads as TGTGCCTGGAGGAGAGGGAGTCAGGGGCTCCTGAACACTGAAGCTTTCTTT.

The chain has TRBV10-3 and TRBJ2-5; D may correspond to TRBD1 or TRBD2 (6 bases each). The V gene's germline CDR1 is ENHRY and CDR2 SYGVKD. The CDR3 covers 14 residues. Trimming shortened V by 7 bases and J by 5 bases, and 17 bases separated the two germline ends. CDR3 protein: CAINQQGAGETQYF. Here the CDR3 DNA reads TGTGCCATCAATCAACAGGGCGCGGGGGAGACCCAGTACTTC.

Worth noting for this clone: This specimen includes other DNA sequences encoding the same CDR3. The rearrangement joins TRBV5-1 to TRBJ2-7; D possibly uses TRBD1 or TRBD2 (5 bases each). The germline CDR1 and CDR2 sequences are SGHRS and YFSETQ. Trimming shortened V by 0 bases and J by 2 bases, and 12 bases separated the two germline ends. The CDR3 sequence is 15 residues long. The CDR3 DNA reads TGCGCCAGCAGCTTGGCCTCGGGGACCGCCTACGAGCAGTACTTC. Encoded protein: CASSLASGTAYEQYF.

The rearrangement joins TRBV2 to TRBJ2-7; 10 nucleotides line up with TRBD2. After removal of 6 bases from V and 2 bases from J, the junction contained 4 bases not matched to a gene. Germline V gene data show CDR1 as SNHLY and CDR2 as FYNNEI. The CDR3 has 14 amino acids. Here the CDR3 reads CASSQREGTYEQYF. For the CDR3, the DNA is TGTGCCAGCAGCCAGCGGGAGGGCACCTACGAGCAGTACTTC.

This sequence joins TRBV23-1 and TRBJ2-7; 11 positions agree with TRBD1. TRBV23-1 belongs to the ORF category, with a function that is uncertain. CDR3 length: 16 residues. The J segment lost 2 bases and the V segment lost 2 bases, leaving 5 bases of the junction unmatched. The CDR3 protein is CASSQKGQGAAYEQYF. As DNA, the CDR3 is TGCGCCAGCAGTCAAAAAGGACAGGGGGCAGCCTACGAGCAGTACTTC.

The sample holds one count of this clone. This same CDR3 is encoded by further DNA sequences in the sample. This chain connects TRBV6-1 to TRBJ2-7; 9 bases map to TRBD1. This CDR3 region has 15 residues. V lost 1 base, J lost 3 bases, and 4 bases stayed unmatched. CDR1 is MNHNS and CDR2 is SASEGT in the germline V gene. Here the CDR3 reads CASSEVGTGIYEQYF. CDR3 bases: TGTGCCAGCAGTGAAGTCGGGACAGGGATCTACGAGCAGTACTTC.

The chain links TRBV7-2 to TRBJ1-5; TRBD1 matches 9 bases. After removal of 8 bases from V and 6 bases from J, the junction contained 11 bases not matched to a gene. The CDR3 runs to 15 residues. CDR1 SGHTA and CDR2 FQGNSA come from the germline V gene. The CDR3 DNA sequence: TGTGCCAGCTCGGCACAGGGGGCGCTTGGTCAGCCCCAGCATTTT. Its protein product is CASSAQGALGQPQHF.

The chain employs TRBV6-6 and TRBJ1-5; TRBD1 matches 9 bases. CDR3 length equals 12 residues. J lost 13 bases, V lost 6 bases, and 7 bases had no gene match. Germline V gene data show CDR1 as MNHNY and CDR2 as SVGAGI (reference sequence). The CDR3 loop is CASRGQGPSQHF. The CDR3 DNA sequence: TGTGCCAGCAGGGGACAGGGCCCCTCACAGCATTTT.

About this clone itself: Within the sample, other DNA sequences also encode this same CDR3. The J gene is TRBJ1-5, the V gene TRBV5-1; 7 positions agree with TRBD1. The CDR3 length is 14 residues. Germline V lookup: CDR1 SGHRS, CDR2 YFSETQ. V lost 2 bases, J lost 2 bases, and 1 base stayed unmatched. The CDR3 coding sequence is TGCGCCAGCAGCTTAACAGGGGGCAATCAGCCCCAGCATTTT. Amino acids: CASSLTGGNQPQHF.

This clone was counted between two and nine times. V is TRBV19 and J is TRBJ1-2, with D maybe TRBD1 (5 bases). Per the germline V gene, CDR1 is LNHDA and CDR2 is SQIVND (reference sequence). V shed 5 bases and J shed 3 bases, with 13 bases lying between them. This CDR3 comprises 14 residues. CDR3 bases: TGTGCCAGTAGTCCTTCAGGGAACGACTATGGCTACACCTTC. It codes for CASSPSGNDYGYTF.

The rearrangement links TRBV7-2 to TRBJ2-1; TRBD2 aligns across 7 bases. With 5 bases clipped from V and 8 bases from J, the junction kept 15 bases outside the gene matches. Germline CDR1 is SGHTA and CDR2 is FQGNSA. The CDR3 is 16 amino acids. The CDR3: CASSPSLWTSSHEQFF. CDR3 sequence (DNA): TGTGCCAGCAGCCCTTCCCTCTGGACTAGTAGTCATGAGCAGTTCTTC.

CDR3 in amino acids: CASSLQGRVPSDTQYF. The CDR3 nucleotides are TGTGCCAGCAGTTTACAGGGGAGGGTTCCCTCAGATACGCAGTATTTT. The rearrangement joins TRBV27 to TRBJ2-3, with D possibly TRBD2 on 7 matching bases. Trimming took off 2 bases at V and 4 bases at J, with 16 bases between the two ends. The length of the CDR3 is 16 residues. CDR1 and CDR2 from the germline V gene are MNHEY and SMNVEV (reference sequence).

Details on this clone: Additional DNA sequences in this sample encode the identical CDR3. The chain employs TRBV20-1 and TRBJ1-2; the D gene is possibly TRBD1 (6 bases). Germline CDR1 and CDR2: DFQATT and SNEGSKA (reference sequence). V lost 5 bases, J lost 8 bases, and 12 bases lay in between. CDR3 length: 11 amino acids. In DNA, the CDR3 is TGCAGTGCTGGAACAGGGTACGGCTACACCTTC. Translating gives CSAGTGYGYTF.

Here the CDR3 DNA reads TGTGCCAGCAATAGGGCGGGGACCTACGAGCAGTACTTC. Translation gives CASNRAGTYEQYF. The rearrangement links TRBV2 to TRBJ2-7; the D gene is possibly TRBD2 (6 bases). Germline CDR1 and CDR2: SNHLY and FYNNEI. This CDR3 has 13 residues. V dropped 7 bases and J dropped 2 bases, with 12 bases sitting between them.